This T cell receptor (beta chain) was identified in a study of blood T cell repertoires in COVID-19. Overall study: In each case, the material was cDNA or gDNA derived from T cells, B-cell-depleted T cells, or PBMCs.

As originally analysed: Researchers report that nucleated cell counts were estimated from reference gene primer amplification. Data came from immunoSEQ multiplex PCR; TCRdb stores just in-frame clones and leaves some out. V, J and clone size reflect that table, while D and trimming were determined from the DNA. This table has fewer than 250,000 clones, around four fifths appearing once. The CDR3 is 12 amino acids. Germline-derived CDR1 and CDR2 are LNHDA and SQIVND (reference sequence). V lost 9 bases to trimming and J lost 5 bases, with 12 bases between them. This clonotype was sampled from a woman aged 60-75 years with active or convalescent COVID-19. The chain combines TRBV19 with TRBJ2-3; D may be TRBD2 (6 bases). Sequenced: peripheral blood. DNA of the CDR3: TGTGCCAGCGGGGGATCCGGAGATACGCAGTATTTT. Protein: CASGGSGDTQYF.